This entry lists 21 T cell receptor beta chains sequenced from one sample in a study of blood T cells in healthy people across ages. With a J-beta primer mix and a sample-barcoded 5' primer, a second PCR ran about 7 to 12 cycles. TCRdb itself ran the 5' RACE reads through MiXCR, one entry per CDR3 protein. The sample includes approximately 1,700,000 distinct CDR3 sequences, about 39% of them seen just once. Source material: blood. The receptors originated from a human donor in good health.

Points on this clonotype: The junction shows a germline mismatch at one end, possibly a read error. The rearrangement joins TRBV5-1 to TRBJ2-7, with D hard to call. The CDR3 consists of 14 residues. CDR1 and CDR2 from the germline V gene are SGHRS and YFSETQ. CDR3 amino acids: CASSLIPTSYGQYF. The CDR3 DNA follows: TGCGCCAGCAGCTTGATCCCCACCTCCTACGGGCAGTACTTC.

This clonotype has just a few counts. The chain has TRBV12-3 or TRBV12-4 and TRBJ1-2; D is perhaps TRBD1 (5 bases). This CDR3 region has 15 residues. V lost 2 bases, J lost 0 bases, and 10 bases lay in between. The DNA for the CDR3 is TGTGCCAGCAGTTTAACCCTACAGGCTAACTATGGCTACACCTTC. Protein product: CASSLTLQANYGYTF.

This clonotype was seen more than once but under ten times. For the CDR3, the DNA is TGTGCCAGCAGCTCGTCCGTCTTAGATACGCAGTATTTT. It codes for CASSSSVLDTQYF. The chain employs TRBV7-3 and TRBJ2-3; no reliable D call. Trimming removed 4 bases at V and 5 bases at J, with 10 bases between. This CDR3 has 13 amino acids. Germline V gene sequence: CDR1 SGHTA, CDR2 FQGTGA.

With regard to this clonotype: Relative to the germline gene, one junction end is altered; a read error may explain this. V and J are TRBV6-4 and TRBJ2-2; a possible D gene is TRBD1 (5 bases). The V gene's germline CDR1 is MRHNA and CDR2 SNTAGT. CDR3 length: 15 residues. Here the CDR3 DNA reads TGTGCCAGCAGCGACTCAGGGACGAACACCGGGGAGCTGTTTTTT. Amino acids: CASSDSGTNTGELFF.

This clonotype was observed a few times. This chain joins TRBV20-1 and TRBJ1-5; 7 bases fit TRBD1. CDR3 length: 12 amino acids. V lost 7 bases, J lost 4 bases, and 4 bases stayed unmatched. From germline, CDR1 is DFQATT and CDR2 SNEGSKA (reference sequence). As DNA, the CDR3 is TGCAGTGTATTCAGGGGGAATCAGCCCCAGCATTTT. The encoded protein is CSVFRGNQPQHF.

This clonotype was found a few times. The V gene is TRBV6-2 or TRBV6-3, the J gene TRBJ1-5, with unresolved D. Trimming cost V 4 bases and J 0 bases, with 7 bases left between them. CDR3 length: 14 amino acids. Germline CDR1 is MNHEY and CDR2 is SVGEGT. CDR3 amino acids: CASSLAYSNQPQHF. As DNA, the CDR3 is TGTGCCAGCAGTTTAGCATATAGCAATCAGCCCCAGCATTTT.

The CDR3: CASRQGDRGFLGNTIYF. The CDR3 DNA follows: TGTGCCAGCAGGCAGGGCGACAGGGGATTTCTGGGAAACACCATATATTTT. The rearrangement uses TRBV12-3 or TRBV12-4 and TRBJ1-3; 8 nucleotides line up with TRBD1. J lost 4 bases, V lost 6 bases, and 14 bases had no gene match. The CDR3 length is 17 residues.

This chain joins TRBV20-1 and TRBJ2-1; 7 bases align to TRBD2. CDR3 size: 15 residues. After removal of 0 bases from V and 6 bases from J, the junction contained 8 bases not matched to a gene. From germline, CDR1 is DFQATT and CDR2 SNEGSKA (reference sequence). DNA of the CDR3: TGCAGTGCTAGAGACGGCGGGAGAAGTAGCAATGAGCAGTTCTTC. As protein: CSARDGGRSSNEQFF.

This clonotype was counted a few times. V usage is TRBV4-3 and J usage is TRBJ1-6; a weak D match, TRBD1 (6 bases). The germline gives CDR1 LGHNA, CDR2 YSLEER. Trimming took off 2 bases at V and 9 bases at J, with 11 bases between the two ends. The CDR3 is made up of 14 amino acids. The CDR3, as DNA: TGCGCCAGCAGCCAAAGTCCAGGGGTTTCACCCCTCCACTTT. It yields the protein CASSQSPGVSPLHF.

The V gene is TRBV12-3 or TRBV12-4, the J gene TRBJ2-3; TRBD2 agrees at 9 bases. With 2 bases clipped from V and 4 bases from J, the junction kept 1 base outside the gene matches. This CDR3 is built from 14 residues. The CDR3 DNA follows: TGTGCCAGCAGTTTAATAGCGGGGGCAGATACGCAGTATTTT. Amino acids: CASSLIAGADTQYF.

This clonotype was counted between two and nine times. V gene TRBV20-1 combines with J gene TRBJ2-7; a weak D match, TRBD1 (6 bases). In germline, CDR1 is DFQATT, CDR2 SNEGSKA (reference sequence). V lost 5 bases, J lost 4 bases, and 15 bases lay in between. CDR3 size: 13 residues. CDR3 residues: CSAAPRDMYEQYF. CDR3 in DNA: TGCAGTGCTGCACCACGGGACATGTACGAGCAGTACTTC.

V gene TRBV2 combines with J gene TRBJ1-2; 11 bases align to TRBD1. After removal of 5 bases from V and 1 base from J, the junction contained 6 bases not matched to a gene. CDR1 is SNHLY and CDR2 is FYNNEI in the germline V gene. This CDR3 is 16 amino acids long. CDR3 bases: TGTGCCAGCAGTTTCGGACAGGGGGCTGATAACTATGGCTACACCTTC. This codes for CASSFGQGADNYGYTF.

This clonotype was seen more than once but under ten times. V usage is TRBV7-9 and J usage is TRBJ2-1, with 16 nucleotides matching TRBD2. V lost 5 bases and J lost 7; bases outside the gene matches: 14. Germline CDR1 SEHNR, CDR2 FQNEAQ (reference sequence). The CDR3 covers 19 residues. The CDR3 bases are TGTGCCAGCAGCCTCCCTGGGACTAGCGGGGGGGCTTTAGGAAATGAGCAGTTCTTC. The encoded protein is CASSLPGTSGGALGNEQFF.

The chain has TRBV2 and TRBJ1-1, with 7 bases that match TRBD1. V was pared by 3 bases and J by 5 bases, with 15 bases of the junction left unmatched. Per germline, CDR1 SNHLY and CDR2 FYNNEI. CDR3 length: 17 amino acids. The CDR3 sequence: CASSDGRGSWKGTEAFF. The CDR3 DNA reads as TGTGCCAGCAGTGATGGCAGGGGGTCTTGGAAAGGGACTGAAGCTTTCTTT.

This clonotype came up a few times. The rearrangement uses TRBV4-3 and TRBJ1-1, with D tentatively TRBD1 (5 bases). Germline values: CDR1 LGHNA, CDR2 YSLEER. V was shortened by 0 bases and J by 3 bases, with 11 bases between the two germline ends. The length of the CDR3 is 15 residues. Here the CDR3 DNA reads TGCGCCAGCAGCCAAGAACCAGGGTCTCACACTGAAGCTTTCTTT. As protein: CASSQEPGSHTEAFF.

This chain connects TRBV12-3 or TRBV12-4 to TRBJ1-2; D not certain. The CDR3 contains 13 residues. V was clipped by 6 bases and J by 6 bases, with 14 bases between them. The CDR3 DNA sequence: TGTGCCAGCAGCGGACCGGGGTTAAATGGCTACACCTTC. Its translation: CASSGPGLNGYTF.

This CDR3 is CASSYSSGSPLHF. In nucleotides, the CDR3 is TGTGCCAGCAGTTACTCATCTGGATCACCCCTCCACTTT. The chain recombines TRBV6-5 with TRBJ1-6; D is unresolved. Germline values: CDR1 MNHEY, CDR2 SVGAGI. Trimming cost V 0 bases and J 10 bases, with 7 bases left between them. There are 13 residues in the CDR3.

This chain links TRBV14 with TRBJ2-1; 7 bases agree with TRBD2. The CDR3 is 15 amino acids. Per germline, CDR1 SGHDN and CDR2 FVKESK. The V segment lost 1 base and the J segment 10 bases; nucleotides outside the gene matches: 10. The CDR3 here is CASSQVGTILAEQFF. In DNA form, the CDR3 reads TGTGCCAGCAGCCAAGTTGGGACTATTCTTGCGGAGCAGTTCTTC.

V gene TRBV7-2 combines with J gene TRBJ2-1, with unresolved D. The J call may be wrong; the DNA end is better matched by TRBJ2-7. The CDR3 runs to 14 residues. In germline, CDR1 is SGHTA, CDR2 FQGNSA. The CDR3 nucleotides read TGTGCCAGCAGTAAAGGACGTTCCTACAATGAGCAGTACTTC. It codes for CASSKGRSYNEQYF.

The J gene is TRBJ2-3, the V gene TRBV20-1; 7 bases align to TRBD1. Germline CDR1 is DFQATT and CDR2 is SNEGSKA (reference sequence). The trim removed 3 bases at V and 1 base at J, leaving 16 bases unmatched. This CDR3 region has 18 residues. This CDR3 is CSASIGTAVLRGTDTQYF. The CDR3 nucleotides are TGCAGTGCTAGTATAGGGACAGCGGTTCTTAGAGGCACAGATACGCAGTATTTT.

J is TRBJ2-1 and V is TRBV11-2, with a weak D call TRBD1 (6 bases). Looked up from germline, CDR1 is SGHAT and CDR2 is FQNNGV. V was clipped by 1 base and J by 9 bases, with 22 bases between them. This CDR3 comprises 17 residues. CDR3 sequence: CASSLGGFRQEGGEQFF. The CDR3 bases are TGTGCCAGCAGCTTAGGAGGATTCCGACAGGAAGGCGGTGAGCAGTTCTTC.